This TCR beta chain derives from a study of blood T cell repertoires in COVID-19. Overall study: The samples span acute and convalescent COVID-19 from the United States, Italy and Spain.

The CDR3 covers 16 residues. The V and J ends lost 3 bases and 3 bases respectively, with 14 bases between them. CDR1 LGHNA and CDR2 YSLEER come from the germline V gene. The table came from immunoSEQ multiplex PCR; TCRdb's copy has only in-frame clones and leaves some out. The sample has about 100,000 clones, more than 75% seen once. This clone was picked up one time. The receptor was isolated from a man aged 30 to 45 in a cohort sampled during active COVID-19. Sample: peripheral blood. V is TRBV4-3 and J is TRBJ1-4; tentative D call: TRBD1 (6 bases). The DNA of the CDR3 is TGCGCCAGCAGCCATCCCGAGGGGGTGGCTAATGAAAAACTGTTTTTT. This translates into CASSHPEGVANEKLFF.